The count of the clone carrying this T cell receptor (beta chain) is one. At deep level, the assay was performed. Using immunoSEQ multiplex PCR, the repertoire was profiled, and TCRdb retains in-frame clones only, with some absent. Here the sample spans some 2,100,000 clones, approximately 94% being singletons. The sample belongs to a study of shared clonotypes between healthy human individuals. Naive CD8 cells, CD45RO-negative and positively selected for CCR7, excluded terminally differentiated effector memory CD45RA+ cells. The CDR3 runs to 13 residues. V was trimmed by 0 bases and J by 14 bases, leaving 13 bases between them. Germline CDR1 is LNHNV and CDR2 is YYDKDF (reference sequence).

The rearrangement uses TRBV15 and TRBJ1-4, with a weak D call TRBD1 (5 bases). This TCR was recovered from a man between 18 and 35 years old in good health. Some clones in this sample may be carry-over from other donors' samples. Sequenced: naive CD8+ T cells from PBMCs. This CDR3 reads CATSRDSYGGLFF. The CDR3, as DNA: TGTGCCACCAGCAGAGATAGCTATGGGGGGCTGTTTTTT. The whole variable domain, filled in from reference TRBV15 and TRBJ1-4, reads DAMVIQNPRYQVTQFGKPVTLSCSQTLNHNVMYWYQQKSSQAPKLLFHYYDKDFNNEADTPDNFQSRRPNTSFCFLDIRSPGLGDTAMYLCATSRDSYGGLFFGSGTQLSVL.